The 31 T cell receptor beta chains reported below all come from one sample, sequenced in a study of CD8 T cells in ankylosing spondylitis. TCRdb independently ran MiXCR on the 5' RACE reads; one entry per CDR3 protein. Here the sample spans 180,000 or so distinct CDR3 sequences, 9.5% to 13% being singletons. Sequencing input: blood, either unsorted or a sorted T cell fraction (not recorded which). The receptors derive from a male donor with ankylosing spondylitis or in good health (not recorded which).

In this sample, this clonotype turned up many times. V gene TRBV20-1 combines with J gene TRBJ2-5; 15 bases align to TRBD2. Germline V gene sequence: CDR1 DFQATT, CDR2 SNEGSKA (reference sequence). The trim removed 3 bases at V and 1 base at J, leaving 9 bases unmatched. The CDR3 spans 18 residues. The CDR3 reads CSARGRTSGRVTQETQYF. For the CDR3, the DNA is TGCAGTGCTAGGGGCCGGACTAGCGGGAGGGTAACCCAAGAGACCCAGTACTTC.

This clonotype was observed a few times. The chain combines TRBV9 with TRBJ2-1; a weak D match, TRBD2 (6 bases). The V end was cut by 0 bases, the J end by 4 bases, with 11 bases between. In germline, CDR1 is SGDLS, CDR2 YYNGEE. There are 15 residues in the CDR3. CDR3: CASSVGAEGYNEQFF. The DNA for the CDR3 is TGTGCCAGCAGCGTAGGAGCGGAGGGGTACAATGAGCAGTTCTTC.

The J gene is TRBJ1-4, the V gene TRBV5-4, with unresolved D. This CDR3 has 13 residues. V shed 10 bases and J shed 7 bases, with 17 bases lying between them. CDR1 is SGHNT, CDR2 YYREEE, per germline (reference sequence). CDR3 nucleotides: TGTGCCTCCGGGCGGGGATCAAGTGAAAAACTGTTTTTT. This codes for CASGRGSSEKLFF.

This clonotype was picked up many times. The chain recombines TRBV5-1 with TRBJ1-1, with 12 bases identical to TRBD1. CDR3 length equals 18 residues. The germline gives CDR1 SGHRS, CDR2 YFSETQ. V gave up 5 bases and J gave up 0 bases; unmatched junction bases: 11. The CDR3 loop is CASRSPPGQGAVNTEAFF. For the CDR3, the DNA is TGCGCCAGCAGATCGCCACCGGGACAGGGGGCCGTGAACACTGAAGCTTTCTTT.

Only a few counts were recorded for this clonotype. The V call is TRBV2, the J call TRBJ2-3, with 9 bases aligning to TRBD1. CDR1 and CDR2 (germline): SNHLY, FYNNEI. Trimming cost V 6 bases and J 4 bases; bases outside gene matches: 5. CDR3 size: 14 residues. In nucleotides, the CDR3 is TGTGCCAGCAGGAAGGGGACAGGGCCAGATACGCAGTATTTT. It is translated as CASRKGTGPDTQYF.

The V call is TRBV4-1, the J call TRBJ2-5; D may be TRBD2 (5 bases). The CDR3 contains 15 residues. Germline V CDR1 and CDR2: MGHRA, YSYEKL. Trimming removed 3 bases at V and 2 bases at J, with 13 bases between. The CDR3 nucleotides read TGCGCCAGCAGCCACCCTTTCAGCGGACAAGAGACCCAGTACTTC. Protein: CASSHPFSGQETQYF.

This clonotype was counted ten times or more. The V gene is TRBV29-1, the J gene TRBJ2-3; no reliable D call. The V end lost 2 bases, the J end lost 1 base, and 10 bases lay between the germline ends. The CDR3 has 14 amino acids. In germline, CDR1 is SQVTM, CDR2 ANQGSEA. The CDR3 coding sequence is TGCAGCGTTGAATCCCAGATAGGCACAGATACGCAGTATTTT. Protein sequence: CSVESQIGTDTQYF.

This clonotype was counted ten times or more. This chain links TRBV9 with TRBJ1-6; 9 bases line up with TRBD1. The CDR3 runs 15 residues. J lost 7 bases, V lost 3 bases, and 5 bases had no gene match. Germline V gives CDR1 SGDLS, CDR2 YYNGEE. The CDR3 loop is CASSATGGENSPLHF. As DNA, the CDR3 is TGTGCCAGCAGCGCGACAGGGGGGGAGAATTCACCCCTCCACTTT.

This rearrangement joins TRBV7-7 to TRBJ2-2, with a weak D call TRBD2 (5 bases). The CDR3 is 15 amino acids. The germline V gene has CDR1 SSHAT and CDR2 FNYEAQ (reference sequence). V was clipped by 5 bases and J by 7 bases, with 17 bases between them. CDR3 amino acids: CASSPSTPSGGELFF. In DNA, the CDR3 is TGTGCCAGCAGCCCCTCGACACCCAGCGGCGGGGAGCTGTTTTTT. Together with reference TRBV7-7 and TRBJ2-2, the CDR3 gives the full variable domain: GAGVSQSPRYKVTKRGQDVTLRCDPISSHATLYWYQQALGQGPEFLTYFNYEAQPDKSGLPSDRFSAERPEGSISTLTIQRTEQRDSAMYRCASSPSTPSGGELFFGEGSRLTVL.

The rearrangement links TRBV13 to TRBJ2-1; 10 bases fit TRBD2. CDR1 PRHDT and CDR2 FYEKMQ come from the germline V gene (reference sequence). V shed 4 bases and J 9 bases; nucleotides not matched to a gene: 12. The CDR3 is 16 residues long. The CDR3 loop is CASSSLTLAGLPEQFF. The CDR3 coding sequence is TGTGCCAGCAGCTCCCTCACACTAGCGGGGTTGCCTGAGCAGTTCTTC.

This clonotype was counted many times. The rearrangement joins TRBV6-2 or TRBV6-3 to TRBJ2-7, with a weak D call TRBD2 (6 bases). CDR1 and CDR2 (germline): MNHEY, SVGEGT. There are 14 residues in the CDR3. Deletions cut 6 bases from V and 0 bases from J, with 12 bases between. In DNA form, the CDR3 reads TGTGCCAGCAGCAAAAACGGGGGCTCCTACGAGCAGTACTTC. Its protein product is CASSKNGGSYEQYF.

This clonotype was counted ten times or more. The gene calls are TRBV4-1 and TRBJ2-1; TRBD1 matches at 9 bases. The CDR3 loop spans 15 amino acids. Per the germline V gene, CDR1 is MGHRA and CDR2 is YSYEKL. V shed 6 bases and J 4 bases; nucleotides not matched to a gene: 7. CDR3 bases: TGCGCCAGCAGACGGGACAGGGAGGCGTACAATGAGCAGTTCTTC. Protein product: CASRRDREAYNEQFF.

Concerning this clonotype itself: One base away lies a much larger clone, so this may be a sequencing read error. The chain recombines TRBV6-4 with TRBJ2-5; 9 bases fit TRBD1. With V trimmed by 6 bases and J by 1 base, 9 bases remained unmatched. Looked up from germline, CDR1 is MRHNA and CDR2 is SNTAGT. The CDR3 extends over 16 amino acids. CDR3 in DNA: TGTGCCAGCAGGGGGGGACAGGGCGATCCCCAAGAGACCCAGTACTTC. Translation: CASRGGQGDPQETQYF.

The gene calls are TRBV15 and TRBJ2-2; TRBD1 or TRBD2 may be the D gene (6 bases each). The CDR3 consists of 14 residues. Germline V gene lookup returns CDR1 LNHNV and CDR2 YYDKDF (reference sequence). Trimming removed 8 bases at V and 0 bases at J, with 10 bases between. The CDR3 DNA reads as TGTGCCACCGGTGGGGGGCCGAACACCGGGGAGCTGTTTTTT. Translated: CATGGGPNTGELFF. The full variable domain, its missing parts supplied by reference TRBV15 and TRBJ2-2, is DAMVIQNPRYQVTQFGKPVTLSCSQTLNHNVMYWYQQKSSQAPKLLFHYYDKDFNNEADTPDNFQSRRPNTSFCFLDIRSPGLGDTAMYLCATGGGPNTGELFFGEGSRLTVL.

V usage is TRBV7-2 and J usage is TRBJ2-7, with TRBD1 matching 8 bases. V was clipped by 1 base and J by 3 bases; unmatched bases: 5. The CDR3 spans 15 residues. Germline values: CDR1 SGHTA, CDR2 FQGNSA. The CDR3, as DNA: TGTGCCAGCAGCTTAGGATCCGACAGGGGCTACGAGCAGTACTTC. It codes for CASSLGSDRGYEQYF.

The CDR3 sequence: CASSSTRGPNQPQHF. Here the CDR3 DNA reads TGTGCCAGCTCATCTACACGGGGCCCCAATCAGCCCCAGCATTTT. The gene calls are TRBV18 and TRBJ1-5, with a possible D match to TRBD1 (5 bases). Germline loops: CDR1 KGHSH, CDR2 LQKENI. The V and J ends lost 5 bases and 3 bases respectively, with 14 bases between them. The CDR3 runs to 15 residues. The full variable domain, completed using reference TRBV18 and TRBJ1-5, is NAGVMQNPRHLVRRRGQEARLRCSPMKGHSHVYWYRQLPEEGLKFMVYLQKENIIDESGMPKERFSAEFPKEGPSILRIQQVVRGDSAAYFCASSSTRGPNQPQHFGDGTRLSIL.

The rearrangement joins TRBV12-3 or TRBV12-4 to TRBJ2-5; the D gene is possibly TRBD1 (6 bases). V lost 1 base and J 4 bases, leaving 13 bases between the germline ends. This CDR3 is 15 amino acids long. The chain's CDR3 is CASSLGDTPGETQYF. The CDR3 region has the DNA TGTGCCAGCAGTTTAGGGGACACCCCTGGAGAGACCCAGTACTTC.

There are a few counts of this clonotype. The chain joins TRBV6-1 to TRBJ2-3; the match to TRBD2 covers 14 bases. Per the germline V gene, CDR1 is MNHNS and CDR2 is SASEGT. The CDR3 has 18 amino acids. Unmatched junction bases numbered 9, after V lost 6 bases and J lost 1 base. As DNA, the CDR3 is TGTGCCAGCAGCGCCGGGACTAGCGGGAGAATGGGCACAGATACGCAGTATTTT. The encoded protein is CASSAGTSGRMGTDTQYF.

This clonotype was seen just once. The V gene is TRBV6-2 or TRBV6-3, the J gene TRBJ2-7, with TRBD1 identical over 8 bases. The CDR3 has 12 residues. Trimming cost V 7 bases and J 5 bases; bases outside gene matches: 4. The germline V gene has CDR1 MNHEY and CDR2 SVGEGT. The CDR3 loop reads CASTGTGHEQYF. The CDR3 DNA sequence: TGTGCCAGCACTGGGACAGGCCACGAGCAGTACTTC.

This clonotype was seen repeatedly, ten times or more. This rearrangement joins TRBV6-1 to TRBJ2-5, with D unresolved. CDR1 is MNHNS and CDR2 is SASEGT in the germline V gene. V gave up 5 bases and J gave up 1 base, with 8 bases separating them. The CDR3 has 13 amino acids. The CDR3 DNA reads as TGTGCCAGCAGTCGGTCAGCCCAAGAGACCCAGTACTTC. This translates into CASSRSAQETQYF.

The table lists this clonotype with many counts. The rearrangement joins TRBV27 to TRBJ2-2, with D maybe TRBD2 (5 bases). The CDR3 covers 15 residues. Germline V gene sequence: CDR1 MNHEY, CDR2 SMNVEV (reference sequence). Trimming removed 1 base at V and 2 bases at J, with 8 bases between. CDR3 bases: TGTGCCAGCAGTTTATTGCGGGCTAACACCGGGGAGCTGTTTTTT. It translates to CASSLLRANTGELFF.

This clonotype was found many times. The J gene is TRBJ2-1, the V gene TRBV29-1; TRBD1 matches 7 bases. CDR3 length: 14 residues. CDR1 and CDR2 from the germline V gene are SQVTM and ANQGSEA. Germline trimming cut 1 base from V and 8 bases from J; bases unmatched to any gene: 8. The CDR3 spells CSVEARDRADEQFF. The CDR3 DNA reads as TGCAGCGTTGAAGCTCGAGACAGGGCTGATGAGCAGTTCTTC.

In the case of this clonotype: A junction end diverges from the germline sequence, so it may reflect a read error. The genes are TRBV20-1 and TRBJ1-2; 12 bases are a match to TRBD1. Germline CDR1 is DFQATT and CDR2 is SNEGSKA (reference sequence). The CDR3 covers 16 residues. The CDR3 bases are TGCTGTGCAAATCCTGGGACAGGGGGCGGAATTGGTGGCTACACCTTC. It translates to CCANPGTGGGIGGYTF.

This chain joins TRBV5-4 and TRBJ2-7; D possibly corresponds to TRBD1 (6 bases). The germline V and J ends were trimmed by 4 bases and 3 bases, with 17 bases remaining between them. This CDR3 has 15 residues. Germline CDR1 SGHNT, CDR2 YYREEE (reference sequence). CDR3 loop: CASSRSPQGNYEQYF. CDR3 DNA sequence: TGTGCCAGCAGCCGATCCCCACAGGGTAACTACGAGCAGTACTTC.

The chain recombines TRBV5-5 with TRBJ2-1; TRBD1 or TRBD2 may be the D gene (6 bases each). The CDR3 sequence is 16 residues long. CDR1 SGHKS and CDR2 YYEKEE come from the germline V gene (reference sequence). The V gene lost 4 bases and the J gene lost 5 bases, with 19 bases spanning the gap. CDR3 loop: CASSQQVAGHHNEQFF. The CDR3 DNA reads TGTGCCAGCAGCCAGCAAGTCGCGGGACACCACAATGAGCAGTTCTTC.

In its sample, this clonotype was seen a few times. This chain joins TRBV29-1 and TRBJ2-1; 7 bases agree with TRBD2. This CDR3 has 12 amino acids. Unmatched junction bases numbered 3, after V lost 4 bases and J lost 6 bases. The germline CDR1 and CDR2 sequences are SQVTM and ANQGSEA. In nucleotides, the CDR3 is TGCAGCGTTGGAATAGCGGGCAATGAGCAGTTCTTC. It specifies CSVGIAGNEQFF.

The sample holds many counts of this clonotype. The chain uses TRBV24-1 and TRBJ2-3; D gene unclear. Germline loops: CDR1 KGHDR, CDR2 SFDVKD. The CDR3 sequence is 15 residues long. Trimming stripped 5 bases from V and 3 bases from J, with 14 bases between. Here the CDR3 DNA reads TGTGCCACCAGTGGTAGGATCTCCTCTACAGATACGCAGTATTTT. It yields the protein CATSGRISSTDTQYF.

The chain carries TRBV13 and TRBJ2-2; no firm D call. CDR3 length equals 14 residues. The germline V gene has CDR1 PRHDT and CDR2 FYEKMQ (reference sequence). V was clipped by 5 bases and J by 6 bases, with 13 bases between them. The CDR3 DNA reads TGTGCCAGCAGCCCGGCCATAGGACCCGGGGAGCTGTTTTTT. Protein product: CASSPAIGPGELFF.

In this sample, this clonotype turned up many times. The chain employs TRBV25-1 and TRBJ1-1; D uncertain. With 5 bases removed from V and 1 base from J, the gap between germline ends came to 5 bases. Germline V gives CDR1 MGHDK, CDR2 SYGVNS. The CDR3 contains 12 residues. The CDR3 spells CASSWENTEAFF. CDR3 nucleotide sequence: TGTGCCAGCAGTTGGGAGAACACTGAAGCTTTCTTT.

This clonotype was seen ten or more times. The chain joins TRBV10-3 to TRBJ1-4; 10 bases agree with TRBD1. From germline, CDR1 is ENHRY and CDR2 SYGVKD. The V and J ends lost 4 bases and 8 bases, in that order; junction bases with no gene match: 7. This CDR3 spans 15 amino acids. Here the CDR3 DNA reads TGTGCCATCAGTGCAAAAGGACAGGGGGACGAAAAACTGTTTTTT. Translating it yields CAISAKGQGDEKLFF.

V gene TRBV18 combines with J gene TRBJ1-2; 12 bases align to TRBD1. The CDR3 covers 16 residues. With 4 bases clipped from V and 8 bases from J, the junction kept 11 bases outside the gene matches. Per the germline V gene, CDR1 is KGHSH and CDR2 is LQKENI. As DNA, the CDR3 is TGTGCCAGCTCACACCGGGACAGGGGGCGCATCGGCGGCTACACCTTC. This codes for CASSHRDRGRIGGYTF.